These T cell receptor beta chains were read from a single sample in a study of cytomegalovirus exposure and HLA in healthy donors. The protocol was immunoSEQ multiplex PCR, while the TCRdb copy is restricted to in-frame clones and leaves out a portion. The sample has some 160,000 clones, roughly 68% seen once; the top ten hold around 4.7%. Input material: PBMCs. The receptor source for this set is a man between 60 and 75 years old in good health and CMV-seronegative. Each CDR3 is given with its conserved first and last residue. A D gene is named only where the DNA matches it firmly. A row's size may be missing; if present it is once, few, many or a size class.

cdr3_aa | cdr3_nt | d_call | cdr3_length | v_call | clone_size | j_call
CASATSGRYEQYF | TGTGCCAGCGCAACTAGCGGGAGGTACGAGCAGTACTTC | TRBD2 | 13 | TRBV28 | NA | TRBJ2-7
CACNLRHSGNTIYF | TGTGCCTGTAATCTGCGCCACTCTGGAAACACCATATATTTT | NA | 14 | TRBV30 | NA | TRBJ1-3
CSAPRTGVRGYGYTF | TGCAGCGCGCCAAGGACAGGGGTTCGGGGCTATGGCTACACCTTC | TRBD1 | 15 | TRBV29-1 | NA | TRBJ1-2
CASSFGGVPGDGYTF | TGTGCCAGCAGCTTCGGAGGGGTCCCGGGCGATGGCTACACCTTC | NA | 15 | TRBV5-6 | NA | TRBJ1-2
CSGLQGQASYEQYF | TGCAGCGGACTACAGGGGCAGGCCTCCTACGAGCAGTACTTC | TRBD1 | 14 | TRBV29-1 | NA | TRBJ2-7
CASSEARGNTEAFF | TGTGCCAGCAGTGAAGCGCGGGGGAACACTGAAGCTTTCTTT | NA | 14 | TRBV6-1 | NA | TRBJ1-1
CASSQGTGWALTGELFF | TGCGCCAGCAGCCAAGGGACAGGTTGGGCCCTCACCGGGGAGCTGTTTTTT | TRBD1 | 17 | TRBV4-3 | NA | TRBJ2-2
CGSGGTHGYTF | TGTGGCTCGGGAGGGACCCATGGCTACACCTTC | NA | 11 | TRBV19 | NA | TRBJ1-2
CASRSDREVADTQYF | TGTGCCAGCAGATCGGACAGGGAGGTTGCAGATACGCAGTATTTT | TRBD1 | 15 | TRBV9 | NA | TRBJ2-3
CASSPLTVAYGYTF | TGTGCCAGCAGCCCACTGACAGTGGCTTATGGCTACACCTTC | NA | 14 | TRBV11-2 | NA | TRBJ1-2
CASTERGPSTGELFF | TGTGCCAGCACCGAAAGGGGCCCTTCAACCGGGGAGCTGTTTTTT | NA | 15 | TRBV6-1 | NA | TRBJ2-2
CASSNPKRVGYEQYF | TGTGCCAGCAGTAACCCCAAGCGGGTGGGCTACGAGCAGTACTTC | NA | 15 | TRBV6-5 | NA | TRBJ2-7
CASSFPSAGWGYNEQFF | TGTGCCAGCAGCTTCCCTTCAGCGGGATGGGGATACAATGAGCAGTTCTTC | TRBD2 | 17 | TRBV5-4 | NA | TRBJ2-1
CATSRDRGYTGELFF | TGTGCCACCAGCAGGGACAGGGGATACACCGGGGAGCTGTTTTTT | TRBD1 | 15 | TRBV15 | once | TRBJ2-2
CASSLGTGGADTQYF | TGTGCCAGCAGTTTGGGGACAGGGGGCGCAGATACGCAGTATTTT | TRBD1 | 15 | TRBV28 | NA | TRBJ2-3
CASSAGPGLSTDTQYF | TGTGCCAGCAGCGCGGGCCCGGGACTATCCACAGATACGCAGTATTTT | TRBD2 | 16 | TRBV9 | NA | TRBJ2-3
CASSLQGANTEAFF | TGTGCCAGTAGTCTGCAGGGGGCCAACACTGAAGCTTTCTTT | TRBD1 | 14 | TRBV19 | NA | TRBJ1-1
CASSVVQGGTEAFF | TGTGCCAGCAGCGTAGTCCAGGGTGGCACTGAAGCTTTCTTT | NA | 14 | TRBV9 | NA | TRBJ1-1
CASSVGTSGTTGNEQFF | TGTGCCAGCAGCGTAGGTACTAGCGGGACGACGGGCAATGAGCAGTTCTTC | TRBD2 | 17 | TRBV9 | few | TRBJ2-1
CASSITGEQGYTF | TGTGCCAGTAGTATAACGGGAGAGCAGGGCTACACCTTC | NA | 13 | TRBV19 | NA | TRBJ1-2
CATSKLAGVGWEQYF | TGTGCCACCAGCAAGTTAGCGGGAGTGGGCTGGGAGCAGTACTTC | TRBD2 | 15 | TRBV15 | once | TRBJ2-7
CSVLTGGDTGELFF | TGCAGCGTTCTGACAGGGGGGGACACCGGGGAGCTGTTTTTT | TRBD1 | 14 | TRBV29-1 | NA | TRBJ2-2
CSVSAAVLTDTQYF | TGCAGCGTTTCCGCAGCGGTTCTCACAGATACGCAGTATTTT | NA | 14 | TRBV29-1 | NA | TRBJ2-3
CASSAAGVSSGNTIYF | TGTGCCAGCAGTGCAGCAGGGGTCAGCTCTGGAAACACCATATATTTT | NA | 16 | TRBV25-1 | NA | TRBJ1-3